Below, 29 T cell receptor beta chains from the same sample are listed, as sequenced in a study of blood T cell repertoires in COVID-19. Sequencing was performed with immunoSEQ multiplex PCR; in TCRdb, only in-frame clones are kept and a portion is missing. The sample contains 190,000 or so clones, around 85% of which appear only once. The sample consisted of PBMCs or T cells enriched from blood (not recorded which). The receptor source for this set is a man aged 35-49 years who had recovered from COVID-19.

V usage is TRBV3-1 (or the pseudogene TRBV3-2) and J usage is TRBJ2-5; D is possibly TRBD2 (6 bases). The CDR3 has 15 amino acids. CDR1 is LGHDT, CDR2 YNNKEL, per germline (reference sequence). V lost 1 base, J lost 2 bases, and 11 bases lay in between. CDR3: CASSQALAMQETQYF. CDR3 bases: TGTGCCAGCAGCCAAGCTCTAGCGATGCAAGAGACCCAGTACTTC.

This clone was seen just once. The gene calls are TRBV7-8 and TRBJ1-1, with D possibly being TRBD1 (5 bases). Trimming shortened V by 5 bases and J by 1 base, and 11 bases separated the two germline ends. From germline, CDR1 is SGHVS and CDR2 FQNEAQ. This CDR3 is built from 14 residues. CDR3 DNA sequence: TGTGCCAGCAGCGCAGACCAGGGGAACACTGAAGCTTTCTTT. Translated: CASSADQGNTEAFF.

The chain joins TRBV10-3 to TRBJ1-2, with TRBD1 matching over 7 bases. The CDR3 extends over 14 amino acids. Germline CDR1 is ENHRY and CDR2 is SYGVKD. With V trimmed by 7 bases and J by 8 bases, 13 bases remained unmatched. The CDR3 DNA reads as TGTGCCATCAACCTATCACAGGGGATGAGCGGCTACACCTTC. Translation gives CAINLSQGMSGYTF.

This clone appeared a few times. V usage is TRBV7-2 and J usage is TRBJ2-4; D is possibly TRBD2 (6 bases). The germline CDR1 and CDR2 sequences are SGHTA and FQGNSA. Trimming took off 5 bases at V and 1 base at J, with 18 bases between the two ends. This CDR3 comprises 17 residues. The CDR3 is CASSTQTLAGAKNIQYF. The DNA of the CDR3 is TGTGCCAGCAGCACACAAACTCTTGCGGGGGCCAAAAACATTCAGTACTTC.

The chain uses TRBV27 and TRBJ2-6, with 10 bases aligning to TRBD1. Per the germline V gene, CDR1 is MNHEY and CDR2 is SMNVEV (reference sequence). Germline trimming cut 3 bases from V and 2 bases from J; bases unmatched to any gene: 1. This CDR3 spans 16 amino acids. The CDR3 DNA follows: TGTGCCAGCAGTTTGACAGGGGGCGCTGGGGCCAACGTCCTGACTTTC. It encodes CASSLTGGAGANVLTF.

In this sample, this clone turned up once. This chain connects TRBV19 to TRBJ2-3; TRBD1 might be the D (6 bases). The CDR3 covers 14 residues. Per the germline V gene, CDR1 is LNHDA and CDR2 is SQIVND (reference sequence). Trimming pared 2 bases from V and 8 bases from J, leaving 14 bases between. The CDR3 sequence: CASSISHRDTTQYF. The CDR3 region has the DNA TGTGCCAGTAGTATATCCCACAGGGACACTACGCAGTATTTT.

The chain uses TRBV10-3 and TRBJ2-7; TRBD2 matches at 12 bases. From germline, CDR1 is ENHRY and CDR2 SYGVKD. V was clipped by 3 bases and J by 0 bases; unmatched bases: 6. The CDR3 has 17 amino acids. The CDR3 spells CAISDGLAGGTSYEQYF. In DNA form, the CDR3 reads TGTGCCATCAGTGATGGGCTAGCGGGAGGGACCTCCTACGAGCAGTACTTC.

The rearrangement joins TRBV7-3 to TRBJ2-1; 12 bases align to TRBD2. CDR3 size: 15 residues. Germline loops: CDR1 SGHTA, CDR2 FQGTGA. V lost 5 bases, J lost 7 bases, and 6 bases stayed unmatched. The CDR3 DNA follows: TGTGCCAGCAGCCAGACTAGCGGGGGAATTAATGAGCAGTTCTTC. Translated, it gives CASSQTSGGINEQFF.

This chain joins TRBV30 and TRBJ1-1; D call uncertain. The germline CDR1 and CDR2 sequences are GTSNPN and SVGIG (reference sequence). Trimming cost V 3 bases and J 8 bases, with 16 bases left between them. This CDR3 spans 13 amino acids. CDR3 loop: CAWRPPGGSEAFF. The CDR3 region has the DNA TGTGCCTGGAGGCCGCCGGGAGGCTCCGAAGCTTTCTTT. The variable domain in full, completed from reference TRBV30 and TRBJ1-1, reads SQTIHQWPATLVQPVGSPLSLECTVEGTSNPNLYWYRQAAGRGLQLLFYSVGIGQISSEVPQNLSASRPQDRQFILSSKKLLLSDSGFYLCAWRPPGGSEAFFGQGTRLTVV.

J is TRBJ2-7 and V is TRBV7-2; D unresolved. V lost 1 base and J 2 bases, leaving 12 bases between the germline ends. CDR3 size: 15 residues. Germline V gene sequence: CDR1 SGHTA, CDR2 FQGNSA. The CDR3, as DNA: TGTGCCAGCAGCTTAGTAGGCCCCGGAGCCTACGAGCAGTACTTC. This gives the protein CASSLVGPGAYEQYF.

V is TRBV6-5 and J is TRBJ2-4; D is uncertain. The germline CDR1 and CDR2 sequences are MNHEY and SVGAGI. CDR3 length equals 15 residues. V lost 6 bases to trimming and J lost 0 bases, with 12 bases between them. This CDR3 is CASRLNLRAKNIQYF. The CDR3 nucleotides read TGTGCCAGCAGACTTAATCTGAGAGCCAAAAACATTCAGTACTTC.

A few counts support this clone. The chain carries TRBV10-3 and TRBJ2-7; 13 positions match TRBD2. Germline V gene data show CDR1 as ENHRY and CDR2 as SYGVKD. Trimming removed 6 bases from V and 0 bases from J; junction bases left unmatched: 5. This CDR3 is 16 amino acids long. The CDR3: CAISGTSGTNSYEQYF. The CDR3 DNA sequence: TGTGCCATCAGCGGGACTAGCGGGACTAACTCCTACGAGCAGTACTTC.

The CDR3 loop reads CASSGQIRMNTGELFF. In DNA, the CDR3 is TGTGCCAGTAGTGGACAGATCCGAATGAACACCGGGGAGCTGTTTTTT. The chain recombines TRBV19 with TRBJ2-2; D may be TRBD1 (6 bases). CDR1 is LNHDA and CDR2 is SQIVND in the germline V gene (reference sequence). The V end was cut by 5 bases, the J end by 1 base, with 14 bases between. The CDR3 has 16 residues.

The chain employs TRBV19 and TRBJ1-1; D possibly corresponds to TRBD1 (6 bases). Per the germline V gene, CDR1 is LNHDA and CDR2 is SQIVND (reference sequence). CDR3 length equals 15 residues. The V end lost 3 bases, the J end lost 4 bases, and 15 bases lay between the germline ends. This CDR3 reads CASSIEGRGFTEAFF. DNA of the CDR3: TGTGCCAGTAGTATTGAGGGCAGGGGATTCACTGAAGCTTTCTTT. Full variable domain (rest looked up from reference TRBV19 and TRBJ1-1): DGGITQSPKYLFRKEGQNVTLSCEQNLNHDAMYWYRQDPGQGLRLIYYSQIVNDFQKGDIAEGYSVSREKKESFPLTVTSAQKNPTAFYLCASSIEGRGFTEAFFGQGTRLTVV.

The V call is TRBV5-1, the J call TRBJ2-5; 9 bases align to TRBD2. With 4 bases clipped from V and 5 bases from J, the junction kept 6 bases outside the gene matches. The germline CDR1 and CDR2 sequences are SGHRS and YFSETQ. The CDR3 consists of 14 residues. CDR3 in DNA: TGCGCCAGCAGCCCGGGACTAGCCGGGGAGACCCAGTACTTC. Amino acids: CASSPGLAGETQYF.

The CDR3 is CASSTRNRGETQYF. The DNA of the CDR3 is TGTGCCAGTAGTACCCGCAACAGGGGAGAGACCCAGTACTTC. The V and J genes are TRBV19 and TRBJ2-5; 7 nucleotides match TRBD1. CDR1 LNHDA and CDR2 SQIVND come from the germline V gene (reference sequence). This CDR3 is built from 14 residues. Trimming took 4 bases from V and 4 from J; bases not matched to a gene: 6.

This clone occurred a few times. The rearrangement links TRBV29-1 to TRBJ2-1, with unresolved D. This CDR3 has 10 amino acids. The germline V gene encodes CDR1 SQVTM and CDR2 ANQGSEA. The V end lost 5 bases, the J end lost 10 bases, and 9 bases lay between the germline ends. In DNA form, the CDR3 reads TGCAGCGTTTACATCCGCGAGCAGTTCTTC. Amino acids: CSVYIREQFF.

The rearrangement links TRBV9 to TRBJ2-7, with 7 bases lining up with TRBD1. Germline V CDR1 and CDR2: SGDLS, YYNGEE. Trimming took 3 bases from V and 4 from J; bases not matched to a gene: 10. This CDR3 spans 15 amino acids. This chain's CDR3 is CASSAKQGPQYEQYF. CDR3 DNA sequence: TGTGCCAGCAGCGCCAAACAGGGGCCGCAATACGAGCAGTACTTC.

The chain carries TRBV2 and TRBJ2-1, with 9 nucleotides matching TRBD2. This CDR3 has 15 amino acids. Germline CDR1 and CDR2: SNHLY and FYNNEI. V shed 7 bases and J 0 bases; nucleotides not matched to a gene: 4. The DNA of the CDR3 is TGTGCCAGCACCCGTAGCGGGAGCTCCTACAATGAGCAGTTCTTC. Protein product: CASTRSGSSYNEQFF.

The chain recombines TRBV9 with TRBJ1-1; the D gene is possibly TRBD1 (5 bases). Germline V gene sequence: CDR1 SGDLS, CDR2 YYNGEE. Trimming took off 0 bases at V and 4 bases at J, with 10 bases between the two ends. The CDR3 is 14 amino acids. CDR3 region: CASSVGQGSTEAFF. The CDR3 bases are TGTGCCAGCAGCGTAGGGCAGGGCTCCACTGAAGCTTTCTTT.

Note on this clone: Additional DNA sequences in this sample encode the identical CDR3. J is TRBJ2-1 and V is TRBV27; D is unclear. Germline loops: CDR1 MNHEY, CDR2 SMNVEV (reference sequence). The CDR3 length is 13 residues. V dropped 3 bases and J dropped 0 bases, with 3 bases sitting between them. The CDR3 coding sequence is TGTGCCAGCAGTTTCAGCTCCTACAATGAGCAGTTCTTC. It yields the protein CASSFSSYNEQFF.

This clone was seen only a few times. The DNA for the CDR3 is TGTGCCGAGAGAGGGGAAGGACAGGGGAACACTGAAGCTTTCTTT. Residues: CAERGEGQGNTEAFF. This chain uses TRBV7-9 with TRBJ1-1; 8 bases align to TRBD1. Germline values: CDR1 SEHNR, CDR2 FQNEAQ (reference sequence). V trimming: 11 bases; J trimming: 1 base; junction bases outside the gene matches: 12. The CDR3 is 15 residues long.

J is TRBJ2-1 and V is TRBV10-2; 7 bases fit TRBD2. The CDR3 length is 16 residues. J gave up 4 bases and V 2 bases, and 8 bases lay outside the gene matches. Per germline, CDR1 WSHSY and CDR2 SAAADI. CDR3 sequence: CASSEAAGARYNEQFF. CDR3 in DNA: TGCGCCAGCAGTGAGGCGGCGGGAGCGAGGTACAATGAGCAGTTCTTC.

DNA for the CDR3: TGTGCCAGCAGCCCGGGACTAGCGGTCCCCACAGATACGCAGTATTTT. Translated: CASSPGLAVPTDTQYF. J is TRBJ2-3 and V is TRBV7-9; 11 nucleotides line up with TRBD2. CDR1 is SEHNR and CDR2 is FQNEAQ in the germline V gene (reference sequence). CDR3 length equals 16 residues. V was pared by 5 bases and J by 2 bases, with 6 bases of the junction left unmatched.

This chain links TRBV29-1 with TRBJ2-7; 8 nucleotides align to TRBD1. The V gene end was trimmed by 3 bases and the J gene end by 2 bases; junction bases not matched to a gene: 9. The CDR3 contains 15 residues. In germline, CDR1 is SQVTM, CDR2 ANQGSEA. The CDR3 region has the DNA TGCAGCGTTGAGGTCGACAGGGGACATCCCTACGAGCAGTACTTC. Translation: CSVEVDRGHPYEQYF.

This clone occurred once. The gene calls are TRBV4-1 and TRBJ1-1; no clear D. The CDR3 covers 16 residues. V dropped 1 base and J dropped 2 bases, with 14 bases sitting between them. Germline V gene sequence: CDR1 MGHRA, CDR2 YSYEKL. The CDR3 loop reads CASSQVGRGSNTEAFF. Here the CDR3 DNA reads TGCGCCAGCAGCCAAGTCGGAAGAGGCAGCAACACTGAAGCTTTCTTT.

Remarks on this clone: The germline gene is not matched at one end of the junction; a read error may be the cause. The rearrangement links TRBV28 to TRBJ1-3; no clear D. This CDR3 contains 15 residues. Germline V lookup: CDR1 MDHEN, CDR2 SYDVKM. CDR3: CASTLRGYSGNTIYF. In DNA, the CDR3 is TGTGCCAGCACTTTACGCGGCTACTCTGGAAACACCATATATTTT.

The chain employs TRBV15 and TRBJ1-1, with D hard to call. The CDR3 loop spans 15 amino acids. Germline V gene lookup returns CDR1 LNHNV and CDR2 YYDKDF (reference sequence). V dropped 0 bases and J dropped 4 bases, with 12 bases sitting between them. The CDR3 DNA is TGTGCCACCAGCAGAGATTTACGGCGCGGCACTGAAGCTTTCTTT. This translates into CATSRDLRRGTEAFF.

The chain employs TRBV30 and TRBJ1-2; 8 nucleotides align to TRBD1. Germline CDR1 reads GTSNPN; CDR2 reads SVGIG (reference sequence). The CDR3 contains 13 residues. V was clipped by 2 bases and J by 10 bases; unmatched bases: 9. CDR3 in amino acids: CAWSYGTGTYYTF. The CDR3 DNA follows: TGTGCCTGGAGTTATGGGACAGGAACATACTACACCTTC.